This T cell receptor (beta chain) originates from a study of regulatory T cells in long-lasting Graves disease. Study conclusions and caveats: When disease was persistent, TRBV28, TRBJ1-2 and TRBJ2-5 were the favored segments. Accuracy was perhaps lowered by the small sample size.

This CDR3 spans 13 amino acids. In germline, CDR1 is GTSNPN, CDR2 SVGIG (reference sequence). Time point defined: newly diagnosed GD, antithyroid drugs for less than 3 months. The TCR library was made from RNA that had been extracted from PBMCs in TRIzol. This clonotype was seen repeatedly, ten times or more. Its antigen remains unidentified. HTBI primers from iRepertoire and Arm-PCR of CDR3 regions yielded the TCR beta libraries. A single record per CDR3 protein comes from TCRdb applying MiXCR to the multiplex PCR reads. The sample consists of some 600,000 distinct CDR3 sequences, 15% to 20% of them appearing once. Separately, the same data were catalogued under a study of T cells in Graves' hyperthyroidism and ophthalmopathy.

The receptor was derived from a man between 18 and 29 years old with Graves disease. V usage is TRBV30 and J usage is TRBJ1-1; TRBD1 is a possible D gene (6 bases). This specimen was peripheral blood mononuclear cells (PBMCs), taken at new diagnosis, from a patient treated with antithyroid drugs. CDR3 sequence: CAHTGGAHTEAFF. The CDR3 coding sequence is TGTGCTCATACGGGGGGGGCACACACTGAAGCTTTCTTT.